This is a list of T cell receptor beta chains from one sample in a study of T-cell reconstitution after alpha-beta-depleted transplantation in children. In TCRdb, the PCR reads were re-called with MiXCR into one record per CDR3 protein. The sample records hundreds of thousands of distinct CDR3 sequences, approximately 15% being singletons. The material was PBMCs from the stem cell graft donor, obtained from the stem cell graft. The source of these receptors is a human donor who donated a stem cell graft to a child with acute myeloid leukemia. The CDR3 runs from the conserved cysteine through the conserved F or W. The D gene is left open where the match is weak. Part of the rows lack a size; the others show once, few, many or a class for expanded clones.

len	v_gene	d_gene	abundance	j_gene	CDR3aa	CDR3nt
13	TRBV7-2	NA	NA	TRBJ1-1	CASSSYKETEAFF	TGTGCCAGCAGCTCATATAAAGAGACTGAAGCTTTCTTT
13	TRBV29-1	TRBD1	few	TRBJ2-1	CSARGQGLDEQFF	TGCAGCGCCAGGGGACAGGGGCTCGATGAGCAGTTCTTC
14	TRBV7-3	NA	many	TRBJ1-2	CASSSLIGRYGYTF	TGTGCCAGCAGCTCCCTCATCGGACGGTATGGCTACACCTTC
14	TRBV20-1	NA	many	TRBJ1-1	CSARNQGLNTEAFF	TGCAGTGCTAGAAATCAGGGGCTGAACACTGAAGCTTTCTTT
13	TRBV29-1	NA	many	TRBJ2-1	CSVESRNQYEQFF	TGCAGCGTTGAAAGTAGGAATCAATATGAGCAGTTCTTC
16	TRBV7-9	TRBD2	NA	TRBJ2-1	CASSYLLAEGQREQFF	TGTGCCAGCAGCTACCTCCTAGCGGAGGGGCAACGTGAGCAGTTCTTC
15	TRBV12-3/TRBV12-4	TRBD1	NA	TRBJ1-1	CASSPEAGGSAEAFF	TGTGCCAGCAGTCCTGAGGCAGGGGGTTCAGCTGAAGCTTTCTTT
13	TRBV7-2	NA	few	TRBJ2-2	CASSPQGNGELFF	TGTGCCAGCAGCCCACAGGGTAACGGGGAGCTGTTTTTT
14	TRBV7-9	NA	NA	TRBJ1-4	CASSSGQRVEKLFF	TGTGCCAGCAGCTCGGGCCAACGGGTTGAAAAACTGTTTTTT
14	TRBV5-1	TRBD1	many	TRBJ2-7	CASGTGTGSSEQYF	TGCGCCAGCGGAACCGGGACAGGGTCTTCCGAGCAGTACTTC
17	TRBV13	NA	many	TRBJ2-1	CASSFSGFGLPSNEQFF	TGTGCCAGCAGCTTCTCAGGGTTTGGTCTACCATCCAATGAGCAGTTCTTC
15	TRBV29-1	NA	many	TRBJ2-1	CSTPTGFTSYNEQFF	TGCAGCACCCCTACCGGGTTCACTTCCTACAATGAGCAGTTCTTC
15	TRBV20-1	NA	few	TRBJ2-2	CSARDLSGNTGELFF	TGCAGTGCTAGAGATCTCTCAGGGAACACCGGGGAGCTGTTTTTT
14	TRBV25-1	NA	few	TRBJ2-2	CASSDGGAGGELFF	TGTGCCAGCAGTGATGGGGGCGCCGGCGGGGAGCTGTTTTTT
15	TRBV29-1	NA	many	TRBJ2-3	CSVHGAFQYPDTQYF	TGCAGCGTTCACGGGGCGTTCCAATATCCAGATACGCAGTATTTT
14	TRBV7-2	NA	few	TRBJ1-1	CASSSLNMNTEAFF	TGTGCCAGCAGCTCCCTTAATATGAACACTGAAGCTTTCTTT
15	TRBV6-5	NA	NA	TRBJ1-1	CASSYRGEGNTEAFF	TGTGCCAGCAGTTACCGAGGGGAGGGGAACACTGAAGCTTTCTTT
16	TRBV11-2	TRBD1	NA	TRBJ1-1	CASSFRAGDRGNEAFF	TGTGCCAGCAGCTTCCGCGCCGGGGACAGGGGAAATGAAGCTTTCTTT
13	TRBV20-1	NA	many	TRBJ2-1	CSAGAGSYNEQFF	TGCAGTGCTGGGGCGGGGTCCTACAATGAGCAGTTCTTC
13	TRBV20-1	TRBD1	many	TRBJ1-4	CSAGTDRDEKLFF	TGCAGTGCTGGTACCGACAGGGACGAAAAACTGTTTTTT
15	TRBV7-2	TRBD2	many	TRBJ2-3	CASSLTAGGTDTQYF	TGTGCCAGCAGCTTAACGGCGGGGGGTACAGATACGCAGTATTTT
16	TRBV6-2/TRBV6-3	TRBD2	NA	TRBJ2-7	CASRDPGTSFSYEQYF	TGTGCCAGCAGAGATCCCGGGACTAGCTTCTCCTACGAGCAGTACTTC
17	TRBV20-1	TRBD2	NA	TRBJ2-1	CSARAWTSGGLYNEQFF	TGCAGTGCTCGCGCCTGGACTAGCGGGGGTCTCTACAATGAGCAGTTCTTC
14	TRBV4-3	TRBD2	many	TRBJ2-7	CASSTGLQVSEQYF	TGCGCCAGCAGCACGGGACTACAGGTCTCCGAGCAGTACTTC
13	TRBV3-1	NA	NA	TRBJ2-7	CAIWTRRSYEQYF	TGTGCCATCTGGACCCGGAGGTCCTACGAGCAGTACTTC
11	TRBV29-1	TRBD1	many	TRBJ1-1	CSGGQADEAFF	TGCAGCGGAGGACAGGCCGATGAAGCTTTCTTT
15	TRBV5-1	NA	NA	TRBJ2-1	CASGSGESSYNEQFF	TGCGCCAGCGGGTCGGGGGAGAGCTCCTACAATGAGCAGTTCTTC
12	TRBV20-1	NA	few	TRBJ1-2	CSARVLELAYTF	TGCAGTGCTAGAGTCCTTGAGTTGGCCTACACCTTC